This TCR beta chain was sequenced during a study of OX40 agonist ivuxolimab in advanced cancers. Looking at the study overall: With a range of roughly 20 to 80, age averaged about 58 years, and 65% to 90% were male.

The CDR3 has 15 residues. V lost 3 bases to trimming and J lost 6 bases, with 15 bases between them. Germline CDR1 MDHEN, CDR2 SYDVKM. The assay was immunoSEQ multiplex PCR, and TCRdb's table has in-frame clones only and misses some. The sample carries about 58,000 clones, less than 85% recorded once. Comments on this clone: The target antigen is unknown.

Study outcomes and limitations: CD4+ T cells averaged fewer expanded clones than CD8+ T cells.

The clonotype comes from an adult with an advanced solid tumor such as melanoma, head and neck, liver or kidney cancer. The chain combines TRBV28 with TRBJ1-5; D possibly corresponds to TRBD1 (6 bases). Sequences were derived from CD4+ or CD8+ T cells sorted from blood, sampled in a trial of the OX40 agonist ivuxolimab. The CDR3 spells CASSLRAGVVQPQHF. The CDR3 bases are TGTGCCAGCAGTTTGAGGGCAGGGGTAGTTCAGCCCCAGCATTTT. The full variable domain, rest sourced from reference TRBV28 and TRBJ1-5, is DVKVTQSSRYLVKRTGEKVFLECVQDMDHENMFWYRQDPGLGLRLIYFSYDVKMKEKGDIPEGYSVSREKKERFSLILESASTNQTSMYLCASSLRAGVVQPQHFGDGTRLSIL.